These T cell receptor beta chains were read from a single sample in a study of patients and donors after allogeneic stem cell transplantation. TCRdb fed the RT-PCR reads into MiXCR, producing one record per CDR3 protein. Of 390,000 or so distinct CDR3 sequences listed, 16% are singletons. The source material was blood, either unsorted or a sorted T cell fraction (not recorded which). These receptors were taken from a human donor who was either an allogeneic HSCT recipient or a stem cell or donor lymphocyte infusion donor (not recorded which). It is not recorded whose cells these are; they may come from a transplant donor. CDR3s include the opening cysteine and the closing phenylalanine or tryptophan. The D gene is left open where the match is weak. The size entry is marked missing in some rows and otherwise reads once, few, many or a size class.

D gene	V gene	J gene	clone size	CDR3 protein	CDR3 DNA
TRBD2	TRBV20-1	TRBJ2-7	few	CSGAGLASYEQYF	TGCAGTGGAGCGGGACTAGCTTCCTACGAGCAGTACTTC
TRBD2	TRBV19	TRBJ2-2	NA	CASSILAGGYTGELFF	TGTGCCAGTAGTATATTGGCGGGAGGGTACACCGGGGAGCTGTTTTTT
TRBD1	TRBV4-2	TRBJ1-4	NA	CASSLGQGRMEEKLFF	TGTGCCAGCAGCCTCGGACAGGGTCGGATGGAAGAAAAACTGTTTTTT
NA	TRBV28	TRBJ2-7	few	CASSTPRYEQYF	TGTGCCAGCAGTACCCCGCGGTACGAGCAGTACTTC
NA	TRBV6-1	TRBJ2-7	few	CASRVGGGSSYEQYF	TGTGCCAGCAGAGTCGGTGGGGGAAGCTCCTACGAGCAGTACTTC
NA	TRBV4-3	TRBJ2-5	NA	CASSRAGVGNGETQYF	TGCGCCAGCAGCCGCGCAGGAGTGGGTAATGGGGAGACCCAGTACTTC
NA	TRBV12-3/TRBV12-4	TRBJ1-3	many	CASSLFDLGNTIYF	TGTGCCAGCAGTTTATTTGACCTCGGAAACACCATATATTTT
TRBD1	TRBV3-1	TRBJ1-1	few	CASSHQGAGTEAFF	TGTGCCAGCAGCCATCAGGGGGCGGGCACTGAAGCTTTCTTT
TRBD1	TRBV10-3	TRBJ1-2	many	CAISARDRGGYTF	TGTGCCATCAGTGCCCGGGACAGGGGTGGCTACACCTTC
NA	TRBV12-3/TRBV12-4	TRBJ1-5	NA	CASSPGPSGGKPQHF	TGTGCCAGCAGCCCTGGTCCGTCGGGGGGCAAGCCCCAGCATTTT
TRBD1	TRBV5-1	TRBJ2-7	NA	CASSLGDRGARRSSYEQYF	TGCGCCAGCAGCTTGGGGGACAGGGGAGCGAGGAGAAGCTCCTACGAGCAGTACTTC
TRBD2	TRBV19	TRBJ2-1	few	CASCSGPSSYNEQFF	TGTGCCAGTTGTAGCGGGCCGAGCTCCTACAATGAGCAGTTCTTC
TRBD2	TRBV20-1	TRBJ2-1	NA	CSASGEGLQRYNEQFF	TGCAGTGCTAGCGGGGAGGGCCTACAAAGGTACAATGAGCAGTTCTTC
NA	TRBV7-2	TRBJ2-3	few	CASNTQGKRGADTQYF	TGTGCCAGCAACACGCAGGGAAAGAGAGGGGCAGATACGCAGTATTTT
NA	TRBV18	TRBJ2-6	NA	CASRGGANVLTF	TGTGCCAGCCGTGGAGGGGCCAACGTCCTGACTTTC
NA	TRBV11-1	TRBJ1-1	few	CASSLNTLMNTEAFF	TGTGCCAGCAGCTTAAACACCCTAATGAACACTGAAGCTTTCTTT
TRBD1	TRBV27	TRBJ1-6	NA	CASSLTGGTYNSPLHF	TGTGCCAGCAGCCTGACAGGGGGTACCTATAATTCACCCCTCCACTTT
NA	TRBV4-3	TRBJ1-4	NA	CASSQDLGDGLVMGEKLFF	TGCGCCAGCAGCCAAGACCTGGGGGATGGACTGGTTATGGGTGAAAAACTGTTTTTT
NA	TRBV7-9	TRBJ1-2	once	CASSSTGTRTNYGYTF	TGTGCCAGCAGCTCTACCGGGACACGAACTAACTATGGCTACACCTTC
TRBD2	TRBV3-1	TRBJ2-1	NA	CASSPGRESYNEQFF	TGTGCCAGCAGTCCAGGGCGGGAGAGCTACAATGAGCAGTTCTTC
NA	TRBV9	TRBJ2-5	few	CASSVGLVFETQYF	TGTGCCAGCAGCGTAGGACTAGTGTTCGAGACCCAGTACTTC
NA	TRBV15	TRBJ2-4	NA	CATSSPSQAKNIQYF	TGTGCCACCAGCAGCCCCTCGCAGGCCAAAAACATTCAGTACTTC
TRBD2	TRBV11-2	TRBJ2-2	few	CASSSRGSGGTNTGELFF	TGTGCCAGCAGCTCCCGAGGTAGCGGGGGCACGAACACCGGGGAGCTGTTTTTT
TRBD1	TRBV7-8	TRBJ2-2	many	CASRQGNTGELFF	TGTGCCAGCCGACAGGGGAACACCGGGGAGCTGTTTTTT
NA	TRBV20-1	TRBJ2-7	few	CSARVLYEQYF	TGCAGTGCTAGAGTTCTCTACGAGCAGTACTTC
NA	TRBV25-1	TRBJ1-1	few	CASSEYAGERSPEAFF	TGTGCCAGCAGTGAATATGCCGGGGAAAGGTCCCCTGAAGCTTTCTTT
NA	TRBV6-2/TRBV6-3	TRBJ1-5	NA	CASSYPGHLTAQHF	TGTGCCAGCAGTTACCCGGGACACTTAACGGCCCAGCATTTT
NA	TRBV6-1	TRBJ1-3	few	CASTRAEGSGNTIYF	TGTGCCAGCACTCGGGCAGAGGGCTCTGGAAACACCATATATTTT
NA	TRBV5-6	TRBJ2-1	NA	CASSSAEHNEQFF	TGTGCCAGCAGTTCAGCCGAGCACAATGAGCAGTTCTTC
NA	TRBV5-1	TRBJ1-2	few	CASSLLTKEGISSNYGYTF	TGCGCCAGCAGCTTGCTAACTAAAGAAGGGATCAGCAGTAACTATGGCTACACCTTC
NA	TRBV7-2	TRBJ2-2	few	CASSHGGRTPGELFF	TGTGCCAGCAGCCACGGGGGCCGGACGCCCGGGGAGCTGTTTTTT
NA	TRBV5-1	TRBJ1-4	NA	CASSLIPGLDNEKLFF	TGCGCCAGCAGCTTGATCCCGGGCCTTGATAATGAAAAACTGTTTTTT
TRBD1	TRBV7-2	TRBJ1-2	NA	CASSLQGARYGYTF	TGTGCCAGCAGCTTACAGGGGGCACGTTATGGCTACACCTTC
NA	TRBV18	TRBJ1-1	few	CASSPTGLEAFF	TGTGCCAGCTCTCCGACAGGACTTGAAGCTTTCTTT
NA	TRBV6-6	TRBJ2-4	NA	CASTGDIQYF	TGTGCCAGCACAGGAGACATTCAGTACTTC
NA	TRBV7-8	TRBJ2-1	many	CASSLLKWDEQFF	TGTGCCAGCAGCTTATTAAAGTGGGATGAGCAGTTCTTC
TRBD1	TRBV20-1	TRBJ2-7	NA	CSARSSGQAYEQYF	TGCAGTGCTAGATCGTCGGGACAGGCCTACGAGCAGTACTTC
TRBD2	TRBV5-1	TRBJ2-3	many	CASRPTSGRTDTQYF	TGCGCCAGCAGGCCGACTAGCGGGAGGACAGATACGCAGTATTTT